These T cell receptor beta chains were read from a single sample in a study of T-cell memory formation after mild COVID-19. TCRdb re-analysed the 5' RACE reads in MiXCR, keeping a single row per CDR3 protein. The sample includes 140,000 to 150,000 distinct CDR3 sequences, 20% to 25% of them seen just once. The sequenced sample consisted of PBMCs or a T cell subset sorted from them (not recorded which). These receptors were obtained from an adult woman who had mild COVID-19 (a few samples of this study predate the infection). Cell type and time point are not known. CDR3s include the opening cysteine and the closing phenylalanine or tryptophan. A D gene is named only where the DNA matches it firmly. The listing skips clone size in some rows; elsewhere it reads once, few, many or a size class.

J	length	size	V	D	DNA	CDR3
TRBJ1-2	14	-	TRBV12-3/TRBV12-4	-	TGTGCCAGCAGTTTAGGGGATTTCGGCTATGGCTACACCTTC	CASSLGDFGYGYTF
TRBJ1-2	15	many	TRBV14	TRBD1	TGTGCCAGCAGCCAAGTACAGGGGGGAGACTATGGCTACACCTTC	CASSQVQGGDYGYTF
TRBJ2-1	17	-	TRBV12-3/TRBV12-4	TRBD2	TGTGCCAGCAGTTTCCTGCCTAGCGGGAGTAGGGGCAATGAGCAGTTCTTC	CASSFLPSGSRGNEQFF
TRBJ2-2	15	-	TRBV6-6	-	TGTGCCAGCAGTTACGAGGGAGAAACAGCCGGGGAGCTGTTTTTT	CASSYEGETAGELFF
TRBJ1-1	14	-	TRBV5-1	TRBD1	TGCGCCAGCAGCCTTTGGGACAGAGATTCTGAAGCTTTCTTT	CASSLWDRDSEAFF
TRBJ1-1	16	few	TRBV4-1	-	TGCGCCAGCAGCCAGGACCGGTGGGGGGTCCTTGGAGAAGCTTTCTTT	CASSQDRWGVLGEAFF
TRBJ1-2	13	-	TRBV11-2	-	TGTGCCAGCAGCTTAGATATTGGGTATGGCTACACCTTC	CASSLDIGYGYTF
TRBJ2-1	14	few	TRBV20-1	-	TGCAGTGCTAGGCCCTTTAGCTCCTACAATGAGCAGTTCTTC	CSARPFSSYNEQFF
TRBJ2-5	15	-	TRBV7-2	-	TGTGCCAGCAGCTTAGCGCGGCGGGGTCAAGAGACCCAGTACTTC	CASSLARRGQETQYF
TRBJ2-5	14	few	TRBV20-1	-	TGCAGTGCACCTGCACTAGTGTGGGAAGAGACCCAGTACTTC	CSAPALVWEETQYF
TRBJ1-2	11	few	TRBV29-1	-	TGCAGCGTTGGAGTTAACTATGGCTACACCTTC	CSVGVNYGYTF
TRBJ1-2	17	few	TRBV6-1	-	TGTGCCAGCAGTGAAAAGGAGGGAGCCCCGTCGGAGTATGGCTACACCTTC	CASSEKEGAPSEYGYTF
TRBJ1-2	13	few	TRBV7-9	-	TGTGCCAGCAGCGACCGGGGACCCTATGGCTACACCTTC	CASSDRGPYGYTF
TRBJ1-2	14	few	TRBV6-5	TRBD1	TGTGCCAGCAGTTCCTACAGGGGGCTGCAAGGCTACACCTTC	CASSSYRGLQGYTF
TRBJ2-1	15	many	TRBV24-1	-	TGTGCCACCAGTGAATACACCGACAGCTACAATGAGCAGTTCTTC	CATSEYTDSYNEQFF
TRBJ1-1	12	-	TRBV30	-	TGTGCCTGGAGTGCCCAGGGACCTGAAGCTTTCTTT	CAWSAQGPEAFF
TRBJ2-7	16	few	TRBV19	TRBD1	TGTGCCAGTAGCAGTGACAGGGGGCAAAAAGTCTACGAGCAGTACTTC	CASSSDRGQKVYEQYF
TRBJ2-5	17	few	TRBV4-2	TRBD1	TGTGCCAGCAGCCAAGCCGATTGGACAGGCAGGGGAGAGACCCAGTACTTC	CASSQADWTGRGETQYF
TRBJ2-1	14	-	TRBV13	-	TGTGCCAGCAGCTCCCCCCTGACCTACAATGAGCAGTTCTTC	CASSSPLTYNEQFF
TRBJ2-1	18	few	TRBV7-9	TRBD2	TGTGCCAGCAGCGCCTCCTCTACTAGCGGGAGGGTGTTAAATGAGCAGTTCTTC	CASSASSTSGRVLNEQFF
TRBJ2-5	13	-	TRBV29-1	-	TGCAGCGTTGATACAGGGTTACAAGAGACCCAGTACTTC	CSVDTGLQETQYF
TRBJ1-3	14	few	TRBV20-1	-	TGCAGTGCTAGAGATAAGGAGAGTACAAACACCATATATTTT	CSARDKESTNTIYF
TRBJ1-3	15	-	TRBV29-1	-	TGCAGCGTTGAATTCCCGGGGGTAACTGGAAACACCATATATTTT	CSVEFPGVTGNTIYF
TRBJ2-1	13	once	TRBV2	-	TGTGCCAGCACGGGGACTGGATACAATGAGCAGTTCTTC	CASTGTGYNEQFF
TRBJ1-2	9	-	TRBV21-1	-	TGTGCCAGCAAGGGAGGCTACACCTTC	CASKGGYTF
TRBJ1-1	10	few	TRBV11-2	-	TGTGCCAGTTTCAGAGGTGAAGCTTTCTTT	CASFRGEAFF
TRBJ2-3	16	few	TRBV24-1	TRBD1	TGTGCCACCAGTGAAACCCGGGACAGGGGCACAGATACGCAGTATTTT	CATSETRDRGTDTQYF